Listed here is a single TCR beta chain. What it binds is unknown. TCR beta CDR3 regions were amplified from RNA. First-round RT-PCR of the TCR CDR3 relied on the HTBI primer set. One entry per CDR3 protein, called by TCRdb with MiXCR from the multiplex PCR reads. The data contain roughly 710,000 distinct CDR3 sequences, just over 35% of them singletons. This CDR3 contains 12 residues. Germline CDR1 reads SQVTM; CDR2 reads ANQGSEA. Trimming removed 1 base from V and 6 bases from J, with 9 bases in between. This record comes from a study of T cells in Graves' hyperthyroidism and ophthalmopathy. Points from the study as a whole: Ophthalmopathy was told apart from stable hyperthyroidism by a 13 V-J model.

Any patient presenting with uncontrolled infection, other autoimmune disease, pregnancy or lactation was left out. This clonotype was obtained from a woman aged 40 to 50 with Graves' hyperthyroidism. V is TRBV29-1 and J is TRBJ2-5; D is unresolved. The specimen was blood. CDR3 coding DNA: TGCAGCGTTGAAGGCCATCGGAAGACCCAGTACTTC. Translation gives CSVEGHRKTQYF.